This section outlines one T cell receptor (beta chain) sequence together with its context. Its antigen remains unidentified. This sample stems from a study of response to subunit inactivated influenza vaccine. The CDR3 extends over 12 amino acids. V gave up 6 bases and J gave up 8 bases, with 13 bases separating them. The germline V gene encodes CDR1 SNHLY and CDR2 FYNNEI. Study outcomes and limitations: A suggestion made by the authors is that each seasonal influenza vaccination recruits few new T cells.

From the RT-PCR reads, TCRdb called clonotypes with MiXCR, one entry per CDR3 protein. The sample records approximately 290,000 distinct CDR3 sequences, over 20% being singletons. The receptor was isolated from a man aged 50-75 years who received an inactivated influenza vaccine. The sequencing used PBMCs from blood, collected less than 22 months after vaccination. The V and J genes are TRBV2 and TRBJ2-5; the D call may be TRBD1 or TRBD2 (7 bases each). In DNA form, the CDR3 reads TGTGCCAGCAGGCTCAGGGGGGGAACCCAGTACTTC. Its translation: CASRLRGGTQYF.